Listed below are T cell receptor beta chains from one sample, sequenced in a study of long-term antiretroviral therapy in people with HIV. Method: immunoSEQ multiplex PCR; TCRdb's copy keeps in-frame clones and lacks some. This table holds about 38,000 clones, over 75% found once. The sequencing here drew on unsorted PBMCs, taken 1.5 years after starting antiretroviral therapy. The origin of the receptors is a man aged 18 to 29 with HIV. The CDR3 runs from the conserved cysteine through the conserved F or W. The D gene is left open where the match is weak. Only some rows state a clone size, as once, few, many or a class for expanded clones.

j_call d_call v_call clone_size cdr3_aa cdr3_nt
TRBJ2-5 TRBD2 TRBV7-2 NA CASSLAASGRAAETQYF TGTGCCAGCAGCTTAGCGGCTAGCGGGAGGGCCGCGGAGACCCAGTACTTC
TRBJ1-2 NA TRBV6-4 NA CASSGTGENGYTF TGTGCCAGCAGTGGTACAGGAGAAAATGGCTACACCTTC
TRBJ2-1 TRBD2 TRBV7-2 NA CASSGTSGRYEQFF TGTGCCAGCAGTGGGACTAGCGGGAGATATGAGCAGTTCTTC
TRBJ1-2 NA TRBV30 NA CAWSVLIQGGYGYTF TGTGCCTGGAGTGTCCTTATACAGGGCGGGTATGGCTACACCTTC
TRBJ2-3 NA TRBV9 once CASSVDGRTTSTDTQYF TGTGCCAGCAGCGTAGATGGGAGGACGACTAGCACAGATACGCAGTATTTT
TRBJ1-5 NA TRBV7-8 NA CASSLVNGNQPQHF TGTGCCAGCAGCTTAGTGAACGGCAATCAGCCCCAGCATTTT
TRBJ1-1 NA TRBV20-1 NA CSVGRNTEAFF TGCAGTGTGGGTCGCAACACTGAAGCTTTCTTT
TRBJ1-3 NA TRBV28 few CASSLWDTIYF TGTGCCAGCAGTTTATGGGACACCATATATTTT
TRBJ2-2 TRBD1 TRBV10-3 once CAIRQGASNTGELFF TGTGCCATCAGACAGGGGGCTTCGAACACCGGGGAGCTGTTTTTT
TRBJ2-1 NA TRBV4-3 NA CASSQELSPRRNNEQFF TGCGCCAGCAGCCAAGAGCTCTCCCCTCGGCGTAACAATGAGCAGTTCTTC
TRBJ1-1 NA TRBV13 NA CASSSYNTEAFF TGTGCCAGCAGCTCATATAACACTGAAGCTTTCTTT
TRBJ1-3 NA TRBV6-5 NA CASSITGSSGNTIYF TGTGCCAGCAGCATTACAGGGTCCTCTGGAAACACCATATATTTT
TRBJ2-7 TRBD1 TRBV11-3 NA CASSDRDRAYEQYF TGTGCCAGCAGCGACCGGGACAGGGCCTACGAGCAGTACTTC
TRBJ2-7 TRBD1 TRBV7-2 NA CASSSQGGRPYEQYF TGTGCCAGCAGCTCGCAAGGGGGCCGACCCTACGAGCAGTACTTC
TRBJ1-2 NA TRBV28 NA CASSRLSAGDTF TGTGCCAGCAGTCGATTAAGCGCAGGGGACACCTTC
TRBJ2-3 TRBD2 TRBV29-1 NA CSVEAGGSPDTQYF TGCAGCGTTGAAGCGGGCGGGAGCCCAGATACGCAGTATTTT
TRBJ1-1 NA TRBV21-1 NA CASPTRKSTEAFF TGTGCCAGCCCCACCCGAAAAAGCACTGAAGCTTTCTTT
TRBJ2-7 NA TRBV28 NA CASSLGLLLEQYF TGTGCCAGCAGTTTGGGACTTTTGCTCGAGCAGTACTTC
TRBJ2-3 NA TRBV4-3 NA CASSLAVTDTQYF TGCGCCAGCAGCCTGGCAGTCACAGATACGCAGTATTTT
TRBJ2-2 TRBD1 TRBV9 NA CASSAQGSGELFF TGTGCCAGCAGCGCACAGGGGTCCGGGGAGCTGTTTTTT
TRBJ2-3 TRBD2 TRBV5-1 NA CASMSGGVTDTQYF TGCGCCAGCATGTCGGGAGGGGTCACAGATACGCAGTATTTT
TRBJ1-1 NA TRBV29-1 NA CSVGKDTEAFF TGCAGCGTTGGAAAAGACACTGAAGCTTTCTTT
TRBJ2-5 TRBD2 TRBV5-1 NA CASSLDGLAGIETQYF TGCGCCAGCAGCTTGGATGGCCTAGCGGGAATAGAGACCCAGTACTTC
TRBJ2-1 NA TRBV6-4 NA CASSDFGGGIRNEQFF TGTGCCAGCAGTGACTTTGGAGGCGGAATAAGGAATGAGCAGTTCTTC
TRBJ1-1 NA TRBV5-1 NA CASSLTVNTEAFF TGCGCCAGCAGCTTGACAGTGAACACTGAAGCTTTCTTT
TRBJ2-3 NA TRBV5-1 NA CASSPRGDRPDTQYF TGCGCCAGCAGCCCCCGTGGGGACCGGCCAGATACGCAGTATTTT
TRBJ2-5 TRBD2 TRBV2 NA CASSEVPLAGAETQYF TGTGCCAGCAGTGAAGTCCCCCTAGCGGGAGCAGAGACCCAGTACTTC
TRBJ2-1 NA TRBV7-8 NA CASSPRLGQSGEQFF TGTGCCAGCAGCCCTCGACTAGGCCAGAGCGGTGAGCAGTTCTTC
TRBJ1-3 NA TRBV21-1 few CASSISGVRSGNTIYF TGTGCCAGCAGCATCAGTGGGGTTCGCTCTGGAAACACCATATATTTT
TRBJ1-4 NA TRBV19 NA CASSRGGTDNEKLFF TGTGCCAGTAGTCGAGGCGGGACGGATAATGAAAAACTGTTTTTT
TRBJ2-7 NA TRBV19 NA CASSMGVRSLPAVEQYF TGTGCCAGTAGTATGGGGGTTAGGAGCCTACCGGCGGTCGAGCAGTACTTC
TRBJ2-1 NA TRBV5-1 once CASSGGLRGTPNEQFF TGCGCCAGCAGCGGCGGGCTCAGGGGAACCCCTAATGAGCAGTTCTTC
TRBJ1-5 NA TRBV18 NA CASSPRRDGQPQHF TGTGCCAGCTCACCACGCAGGGATGGGCAGCCCCAGCATTTT
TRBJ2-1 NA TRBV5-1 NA CASSSLEPSGDEQFF TGCGCCAGCAGCTCCTTGGAACCAAGCGGCGACGAGCAGTTCTTC
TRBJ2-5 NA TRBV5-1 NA CASSLAIEETQYF TGCGCCAGCAGCTTGGCCATAGAAGAGACCCAGTACTTC
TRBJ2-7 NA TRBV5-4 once CASSPEGVFPYEQYF TGTGCCAGCAGCCCAGAGGGGGTTTTTCCCTACGAGCAGTACTTC
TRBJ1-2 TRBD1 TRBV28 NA CASSPSGTADGYTF TGTGCCAGCAGTCCCTCCGGGACAGCAGATGGCTACACCTTC
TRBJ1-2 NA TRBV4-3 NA CASSQEKRTAGYGYTF TGCGCCAGCAGCCAAGAGAAAAGAACAGCGGGCTATGGCTACACCTTC
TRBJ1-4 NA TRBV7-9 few CASSPGRRGEKLFF TGTGCCAGCAGCCCGGGGAGGAGAGGAGAAAAACTGTTTTTT
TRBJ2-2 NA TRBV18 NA CASSPRQQGNTGELFF TGTGCCAGCTCACCAAGGCAACAGGGTAACACCGGGGAGCTGTTTTTT
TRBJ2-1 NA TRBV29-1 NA CSAGTLQNEQFF TGCAGCGCCGGGACCCTGCAAAATGAGCAGTTCTTC
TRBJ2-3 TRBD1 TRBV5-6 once CASTGTGRDTQYF TGTGCCAGCACAGGGACAGGGCGGGATACGCAGTATTTT
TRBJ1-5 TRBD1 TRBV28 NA CASSPRQGSGNQPQHF TGTGCCAGCAGCCCGAGACAGGGATCTGGCAATCAGCCCCAGCATTTT
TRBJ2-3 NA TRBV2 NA CASSEGASSTDTQYF TGTGCCAGCAGTGAAGGGGCTAGCAGCACAGATACGCAGTATTTT
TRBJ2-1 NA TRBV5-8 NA CASIPLGELGNEQFF TGTGCCAGCATCCCATTGGGGGAGCTGGGCAATGAGCAGTTCTTC
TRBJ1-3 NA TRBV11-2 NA CASTWGGRGSGNTIYF TGTGCCAGCACCTGGGGGGGCAGGGGCTCTGGAAACACCATATATTTT
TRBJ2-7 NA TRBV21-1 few CASSIRRQGYYEQYF TGTGCCAGCAGCATTCGGAGACAGGGATACTACGAGCAGTACTTC
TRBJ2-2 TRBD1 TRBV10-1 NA CASTRTGGNTGELFF TGCGCCAGCACCCGGACAGGGGGGAACACCGGGGAGCTGTTTTTT
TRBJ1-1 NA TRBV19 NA CASLDSTVFEAFF TGTGCCAGTCTAGACAGCACCGTGTTTGAAGCTTTCTTT
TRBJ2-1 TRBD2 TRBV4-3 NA CASSQDRAGGSYNEQFF TGCGCCAGCAGCCAAGACCGAGCGGGAGGGAGCTACAATGAGCAGTTCTTC